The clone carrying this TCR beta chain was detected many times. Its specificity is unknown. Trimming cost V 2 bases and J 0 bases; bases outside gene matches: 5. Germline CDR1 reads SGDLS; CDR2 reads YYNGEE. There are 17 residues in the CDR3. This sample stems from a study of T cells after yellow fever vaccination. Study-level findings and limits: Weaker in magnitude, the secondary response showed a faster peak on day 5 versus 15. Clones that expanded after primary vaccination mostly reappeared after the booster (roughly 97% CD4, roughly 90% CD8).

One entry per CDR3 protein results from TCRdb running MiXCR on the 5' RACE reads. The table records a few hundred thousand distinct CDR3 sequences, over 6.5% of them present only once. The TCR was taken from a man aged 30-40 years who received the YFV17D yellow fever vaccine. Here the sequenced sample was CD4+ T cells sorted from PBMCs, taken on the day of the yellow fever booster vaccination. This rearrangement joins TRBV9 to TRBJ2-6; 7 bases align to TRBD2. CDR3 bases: TGTGCCAGCAGCGTTAGGGACTATACCTCTGGGGCCAACGTCCTGACTTTC. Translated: CASSVRDYTSGANVLTF.